The source of this TCR beta chain is a study of blood T cell repertoires in COVID-19 (dated by TCRdb to 2019 to 2021). Looking at the study overall: The collaborator samples originated in the United States, Italy and Spain and spanned the acute and convalescent phases of COVID-19. The prospective study material was composed of cDNA or gDNA derived from T cells, B-cell-depleted T cells, or PBMCs. Subjects who had been exposed to COVID-19, were actively infected with it, or had recovered from it provided the deeply sampled blood TCRbeta repertoires that made up the dataset. A freely available public database, intended as a resource for researchers studying the immune response to SARS-CoV-2, is where the repertoires were released. Samples came from the ongoing ImmuneRACE study (first 160 participants) plus 1,254 subjects from 6 global collaborators. Nearly every sample came with metadata listing a de-identified subject ID, COVID-19 status, age in years and sex. Where available, HLA class I and class II types were taken from metadata supplied by the sample provider and were not determined by assay-based typing.

About this clone itself: It has no known antigen specificity. The sample holds no much larger clone one base away, and base qualities are not on file.

The immunoSEQ Assay, a bias-controlled multiplex PCR, was used to amplify TCRbeta CDR3 regions from genomic DNA. On the study's bioinformatics: Within the assay, amplification of reference gene primers was used to estimate how many nucleated cells each sample contained. To quantify the absolute abundance of each unique TCRbeta CDR3 rearrangement, sequence reads were collapsed and filtered. For each sample, productive Simpson clonality was calculated as the square root of Simpson's diversity index across productive rearrangements. This immuneACCESS table, as held by TCRdb, lists in-frame sequences with V and J called but not all clones. Of the missing ones, under half trace to an unresolved V gene in checked studies; the others have no known cause. For V, J and clone size, that table is used; D and trimming come from the DNA. The table for this sample lists approximately 300,000 clones; more than 80% of them were counted only once. The top ten hold 5% to 7% of the sample.

The CDR3 holds 19 amino acids from the cysteine to the phenylalanine. Only CDR3 DNA remains: 57 bases, in frame from the first base. Compared with germline, V lacks 0 bases and J lacks 0 bases; bases without a gene match: 11. CDR1 and CDR2 are read off the germline V gene (reference sequence) as LGHDT and YNNKEL. What the work shows at the level of the full study, not this receptor alone: The amount of clinical and demographic metadata varied by source and participant and was provided uncurated.

A second Seattle source provided samples from volunteer blood donors who had recovered from COVID-19. Collaborating institutions collected whole blood in K2EDTA tubes following their own protocols. Collaborator samples were shipped for TCRbeta analysis as frozen whole blood, isolated PBMCs, or DNA extracted from either sample type. The chain links TRBV3-1 (or the pseudogene TRBV3-2) with TRBJ2-4; the central 7 bases match TRBD2. The sample taken for sequencing was peripheral blood. The TCR sequence derives from a man younger than 30 who had recovered from COVID-19. CDR3 region: CASSQEAGSGRRAKNIQYF. The DNA is as follows: TGTGCCAGCAGCCAAGAGGCCGGTAGCGGGCGGAGAGCCAAAAACATTCAGTACTTC.